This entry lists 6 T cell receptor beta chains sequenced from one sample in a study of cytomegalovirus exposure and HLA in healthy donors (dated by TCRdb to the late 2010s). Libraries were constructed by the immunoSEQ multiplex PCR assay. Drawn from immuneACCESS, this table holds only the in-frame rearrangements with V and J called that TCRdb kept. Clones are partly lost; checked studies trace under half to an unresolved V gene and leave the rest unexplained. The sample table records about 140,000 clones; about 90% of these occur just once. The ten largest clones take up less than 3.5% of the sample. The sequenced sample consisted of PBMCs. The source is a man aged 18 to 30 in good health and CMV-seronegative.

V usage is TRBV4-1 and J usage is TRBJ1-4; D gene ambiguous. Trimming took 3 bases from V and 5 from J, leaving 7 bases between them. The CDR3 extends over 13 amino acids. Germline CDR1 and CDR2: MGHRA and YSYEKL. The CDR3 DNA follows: TGCGCCAGCAGCCAGTGGGAGAATGAAAAACTGTTTTTT. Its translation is CASSQWENEKLFF.

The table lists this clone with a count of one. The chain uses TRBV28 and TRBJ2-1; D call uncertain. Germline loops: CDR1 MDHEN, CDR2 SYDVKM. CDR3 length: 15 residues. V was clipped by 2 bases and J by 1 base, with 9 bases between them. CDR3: CASSLADRSYNEQFF. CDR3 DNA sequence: TGTGCCAGCAGTTTAGCGGATAGGTCCTACAATGAGCAGTTCTTC.

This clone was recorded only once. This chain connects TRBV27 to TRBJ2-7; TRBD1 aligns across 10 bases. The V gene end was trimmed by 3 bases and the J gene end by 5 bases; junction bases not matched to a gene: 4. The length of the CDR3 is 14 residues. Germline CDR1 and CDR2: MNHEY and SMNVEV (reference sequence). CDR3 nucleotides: TGTGCCAGCAGTTTTTGGGACAGGGGCCACGAGCAGTACTTC. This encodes CASSFWDRGHEQYF.

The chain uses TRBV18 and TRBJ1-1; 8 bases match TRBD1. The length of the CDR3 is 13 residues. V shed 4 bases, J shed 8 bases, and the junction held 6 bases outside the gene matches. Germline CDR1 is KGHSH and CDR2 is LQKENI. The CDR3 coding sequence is TGTGCCAGCTCACTCCACGACAGGGGAGAAGCTTTCTTT. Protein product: CASSLHDRGEAFF. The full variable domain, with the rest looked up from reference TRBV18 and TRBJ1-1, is NAGVMQNPRHLVRRRGQEARLRCSPMKGHSHVYWYRQLPEEGLKFMVYLQKENIIDESGMPKERFSAEFPKEGPSILRIQQVVRGDSAAYFCASSLHDRGEAFFGQGTRLTVV.

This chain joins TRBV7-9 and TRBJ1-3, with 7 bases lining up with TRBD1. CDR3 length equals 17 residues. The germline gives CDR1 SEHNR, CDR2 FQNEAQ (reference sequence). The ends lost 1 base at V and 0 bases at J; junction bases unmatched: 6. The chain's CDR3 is CASSLGTGGSSGNTIYF. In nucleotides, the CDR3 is TGTGCCAGCAGCTTAGGGACAGGAGGAAGCTCTGGAAACACCATATATTTT.

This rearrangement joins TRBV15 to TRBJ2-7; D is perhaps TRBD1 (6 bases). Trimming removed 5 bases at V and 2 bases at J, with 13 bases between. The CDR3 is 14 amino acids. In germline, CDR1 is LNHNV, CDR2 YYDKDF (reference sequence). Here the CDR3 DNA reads TGTGCCACCAGCTGGACAGAATTAGCCTACGAGCAGTACTTC. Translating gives CATSWTELAYEQYF.